This TCR beta chain was sequenced for a study of OX40 agonist ivuxolimab in advanced cancers. Whole-study results and caveats: Relative to CD4+ cells, CD8+ T cells on average had more expanded clones. Some patients without response likewise showed low normalized clonal expansion.

This clone was detected only a few times. Its antigen is unknown. Repertoires were generated with immunoSEQ multiplex PCR, while TCRdb's copy carries only in-frame clones and drops some. The sample has about 20,000 clones, roughly 89% seen once. The receptor's source is an adult with an advanced solid tumor such as melanoma, head and neck, liver or kidney cancer. The sequences come from CD4+ or CD8+ T cells sorted from blood, collected in a trial of the OX40 agonist ivuxolimab.

CDR3 DNA sequence: TGTGCCAGCAGCGTAGACGGCCAAGGTTCTAATGAAAAACTGTTTTTT. Protein sequence: CASSVDGQGSNEKLFF. The V call is TRBV9, the J call TRBJ1-4; D is unresolved. CDR3 length: 16 amino acids. Germline V gene lookup returns CDR1 SGDLS and CDR2 YYNGEE. The ends were cut back, 0 bases at V and 3 bases at J, with 12 bases in the middle.